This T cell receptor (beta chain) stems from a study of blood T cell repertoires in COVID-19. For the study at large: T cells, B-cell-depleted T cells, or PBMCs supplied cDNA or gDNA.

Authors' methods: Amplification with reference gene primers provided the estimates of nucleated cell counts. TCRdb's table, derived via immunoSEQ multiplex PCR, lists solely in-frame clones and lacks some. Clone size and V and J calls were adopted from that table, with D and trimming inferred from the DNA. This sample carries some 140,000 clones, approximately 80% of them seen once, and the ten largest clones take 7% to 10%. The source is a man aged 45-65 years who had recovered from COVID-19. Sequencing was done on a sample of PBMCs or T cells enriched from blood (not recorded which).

Written as DNA, the CDR3 is TGTGCCAACTCGACAGGGTCGAACACCGGGGAGCTGTTTTTT. Residues: CANSTGSNTGELFF. The chain links TRBV6-7 to TRBJ2-2, with 7 bases identical to TRBD1. TRBV6-7 carries the ORF label, with uncertain function. V lost 10 bases to trimming and J lost 0 bases; unmatched junction nucleotides: 5. The CDR3 has 14 amino acids.